The 22 T cell receptor beta chains below come from one sample, sequenced in a study of regulatory T cells in long-lasting Graves disease. Time point given: newly diagnosed GD, antithyroid drugs for less than 3 months. RNA extracted from PBMCs served as the sequencing template. The TCR beta library used iRepertoire HTBI primers with Arm-PCR amplification of CDR3. TCRdb re-called the multiplex PCR reads with MiXCR, one entry per CDR3 protein. The sample lists hundreds of thousands of distinct CDR3 sequences, 16% occurring once. Separately, the same data were catalogued under a study of T cells in Graves' hyperthyroidism and ophthalmopathy.

The input for sequencing was peripheral blood mononuclear cells (PBMCs), taken at new diagnosis, from a patient treated with antithyroid drugs. The receptors stem from a woman aged 25 to 45 with Graves disease.

This chain links TRBV11-2 with TRBJ1-5; no definite D call. Trimming cost V 1 base and J 9 bases, with 22 bases left between them. The germline V gene encodes CDR1 SGHAT and CDR2 FQNNGV. This CDR3 region has 17 residues. CDR3 in DNA: TGTGCCAGCAGCTTAGTGGAGGTGCCCGATTTAAGGGTGCCCCAGCATTTT. It is translated as CASSLVEVPDLRVPQHF. Filled out from reference TRBV11-2 and TRBJ1-5, the complete variable domain reads EAGVAQSPRYKIIEKRQSVAFWCNPISGHATLYWYQQILGQGPKLLIQFQNNGVVDDSQLPKDRFSAERLKGVDSTLKIQPAKLEDSAVYLCASSLVEVPDLRVPQHFGDGTRLSIL.

The gene calls are TRBV18 and TRBJ2-7; no reliable D call. Germline loops: CDR1 KGHSH, CDR2 LQKENI. Trimming took off 2 bases at V and 4 bases at J, with 12 bases between the two ends. The CDR3 has 14 residues. The CDR3 loop is CASSPSLLFYEQYF. CDR3 DNA: TGTGCCAGCTCACCATCTCTCTTATTTTACGAGCAGTACTTC. The full variable domain, its missing parts supplied by reference TRBV18 and TRBJ2-7, is NAGVMQNPRHLVRRRGQEARLRCSPMKGHSHVYWYRQLPEEGLKFMVYLQKENIIDESGMPKERFSAEFPKEGPSILRIQQVVRGDSAAYFCASSPSLLFYEQYFGPGTRLTVT.

This clonotype was recorded at least ten times. The gene calls are TRBV11-2 and TRBJ1-3; the D is unclear. The germline V gene encodes CDR1 SGHAT and CDR2 FQNNGV. This CDR3 region has 14 residues. V lost 4 bases and J lost 0, with 7 bases in between. CDR3 protein: CASSSKSSGNTIYF. CDR3 sequence (DNA): TGTGCCAGCAGCTCTAAAAGCTCTGGAAACACCATATATTTT.

In the case of this clonotype: This may arise from a read error, as a much more abundant clone is one base away. It is unclear where the CDR3 begins or ends on the DNA, so no DNA is shown, and the CDR3 is as TCRdb lists it. The chain joins TRBV27 to TRBJ2-2; the D segment call TRBD1 is taken from the table without a DNA check. Germline CDR1 reads MNHEY; CDR2 reads SMNVEV (reference sequence). The CDR3 extends over 17 residues, inclusive of both ends. CDR3 region: CASSFGQGSSGTGELSF.

This clonotype was picked up many times. The chain links TRBV20-1 to TRBJ2-1, with 13 bases aligning to TRBD2. Germline CDR1 and CDR2: DFQATT and SNEGSKA (reference sequence). This CDR3 spans 15 amino acids. V shed 3 bases and J 6 bases; nucleotides not matched to a gene: 5. Written as DNA, the CDR3 is TGCAGTGCTAGGCCGAGACTAGCGGGAGGCAATGAGCAGTTCTTC. The encoded protein is CSARPRLAGGNEQFF.

The chain recombines TRBV20-1 with TRBJ2-2; 11 bases are a match to TRBD2. There are 16 residues in the CDR3. The trim removed 5 bases at V and 4 bases at J, leaving 9 bases unmatched. Germline V CDR1 and CDR2: DFQATT, SNEGSKA (reference sequence). In nucleotides, the CDR3 is TGCAGTGCTGGCCTAGCGGGAGGCGAACGCACCGGGGAGCTGTTTTTT. Translated: CSAGLAGGERTGELFF.

This clonotype was observed at least ten times. The chain joins TRBV10-3 to TRBJ1-2, with D perhaps matching TRBD1 (5 bases). CDR1 ENHRY and CDR2 SYGVKD come from the germline V gene. The CDR3 has 14 residues. Trimming pared 6 bases from V and 2 bases from J, leaving 13 bases between. The CDR3 coding sequence is TGTGCCATCAGGAACCAGGGAGGGAACTATGGCTACACCTTC. Its translation is CAIRNQGGNYGYTF.

This chain joins TRBV4-3 and TRBJ2-5; a weak D match, TRBD1 (6 bases). The ends were cut back, 2 bases at V and 6 bases at J, with 13 bases in the middle. The germline V gene has CDR1 LGHNA and CDR2 YSLEER. The CDR3 runs 14 residues. The CDR3 reads CASSQSQGRKTQYF. The CDR3 region has the DNA TGCGCCAGCAGCCAAAGCCAGGGGCGGAAGACCCAGTACTTC.

The rearrangement links TRBV3-1 to TRBJ1-3; D is undetermined. There are 16 residues in the CDR3. Germline-derived CDR1 and CDR2 are LGHDT and YNNKEL (reference sequence). V was clipped by 4 bases and J by 1 base, with 14 bases between them. Written as DNA, the CDR3 is TGTGCCAGCAGCCTCTCCCTCCCGGTTTCTGGAAACACCATATATTTT. Residues: CASSLSLPVSGNTIYF.

V usage is TRBV29-1 and J usage is TRBJ1-1; tentatively, D is TRBD1 (5 bases). V lost 1 base, J lost 6 bases, and 15 bases lay in between. Germline values: CDR1 SQVTM, CDR2 ANQGSEA. CDR3 size: 14 residues. CDR3 coding DNA: TGCAGCGTTGAAGGGTTGGCAGGGACGGCTGAAGCTTTCTTT. It yields the protein CSVEGLAGTAEAFF.

Comment on this clonotype: With only one base between it and a far larger clone, this is likely a read error. The chain carries TRBV7-9 and TRBJ2-7, with 7 bases that match TRBD1. The CDR3 runs 14 residues. Germline loops: CDR1 SEHNR, CDR2 FQNEAQ (reference sequence). In DNA form, the CDR3 reads TGTGCCAGCAGTCAGGGGGACGCATCCTACGAGCAGTGCTTC. Its protein product is CASSQGDASYEQCF.

This clonotype was picked up a small number of times. The chain uses TRBV3-1 and TRBJ2-1, with D possibly matching TRBD1 (5 bases). This CDR3 is 14 amino acids long. From germline, CDR1 is LGHDT and CDR2 YNNKEL (reference sequence). The V and J ends lost 3 bases and 8 bases respectively, with 14 bases between them. The DNA for the CDR3 is TGTGCCAGCAGCCACAGGGCCGTGGCGGATGAGCAGTTCTTC. This sequence encodes CASSHRAVADEQFF.

This clonotype was picked up a small number of times. The V and J genes are TRBV7-9 and TRBJ2-1; the D is unclear. CDR1 and CDR2 from the germline V gene are SEHNR and FQNEAQ (reference sequence). V lost 5 bases, J lost 0 bases, and 14 bases lay in between. This CDR3 has 16 residues. Written as DNA, the CDR3 is TGTGCCAGCAGCCGAAACATCCTGAGCTCCTACAATGAGCAGTTCTTC. It specifies CASSRNILSSYNEQFF.

This clonotype occurred a few times. The chain has TRBV7-9 and TRBJ2-7; possibly TRBD1 or TRBD2 for D (6 bases each). Germline-derived CDR1 and CDR2 are SEHNR and FQNEAQ (reference sequence). The CDR3 loop spans 15 amino acids. Trimming removed 3 bases from V and 4 bases from J, with 16 bases in between. CDR3 nucleotide sequence: TGTGCCAGCAGCTTTTGGGGGGCATTTTCGTACGAGCAGTACTTC. Protein product: CASSFWGAFSYEQYF.

This clonotype was counted many times. The V gene is TRBV11-2, the J gene TRBJ2-1, with 16 bases aligning to TRBD2. This CDR3 has 16 amino acids. CDR1 is SGHAT, CDR2 FQNNGV, per germline. The trim removed 6 bases at V and 13 bases at J, leaving 12 bases unmatched. The CDR3 nucleotides are TGTGCCAGCAGTTCCCCGTGGGGACTAGCGGGAGGGGTTCAGTTCTTC. It is translated as CASSSPWGLAGGVQFF.

The chain uses TRBV7-9 and TRBJ2-1; TRBD2 matches 14 bases. Germline V gene data show CDR1 as SEHNR and CDR2 as FQNEAQ (reference sequence). The CDR3 totals 19 residues. The V and J ends lost 1 base and 3 bases, in that order; junction bases with no gene match: 8. The chain's CDR3 is CASSLGRTSGRPGYNEQFF. The CDR3 nucleotides read TGTGCCAGCAGCTTAGGACGGACTAGCGGGAGGCCTGGCTACAATGAGCAGTTCTTC.

This clonotype has at least ten counts. The chain employs TRBV11-2 and TRBJ2-3; the D is unclear. Trimming left V 6 bases short and J 6 bases short, with 10 bases between. CDR3 length: 12 amino acids. Germline CDR1 reads SGHAT; CDR2 reads FQNNGV. For the CDR3, the DNA is TGTGCCAGCAGACCACGCTCGGATACGCAGTATTTT. Its translation: CASRPRSDTQYF.

This clonotype has a count of ten or more. The chain links TRBV28 to TRBJ1-2, with 7 bases fitting TRBD1. The CDR3 sequence is 13 residues long. Per germline, CDR1 MDHEN and CDR2 SYDVKM. J gave up 7 bases and V 7 bases, and 9 bases lay outside the gene matches. The chain's CDR3 is CASTGQVNRGYTF. The CDR3 DNA follows: TGTGCCAGCACTGGACAGGTTAATCGTGGCTACACCTTC.

This clonotype was counted many times. This sequence joins TRBV18 and TRBJ1-4, with TRBD1 as a possible D gene (5 bases). The CDR3 sequence is 14 residues long. Trimming took 7 bases from V and 7 from J, leaving 16 bases between them. The germline gives CDR1 KGHSH, CDR2 LQKENI. The CDR3 DNA follows: TGTGCCAGCTTCACCGGGACCGGTTCTGAAAAACTGTTTTTT. This sequence encodes CASFTGTGSEKLFF.

This clonotype was detected a few times. The chain couples TRBV11-2 to TRBJ2-7; no reliable D call. The CDR3 runs to 12 residues. V gave up 5 bases and J gave up 4 bases, with 9 bases separating them. Germline loops: CDR1 SGHAT, CDR2 FQNNGV. The CDR3 reads CASSVGNYEQYF. The CDR3 DNA reads as TGTGCCAGCAGCGTGGGGAATTACGAGCAGTACTTC.

This clonotype came up a few times. It may be a read error: a sequence one base away is much more abundant. The gene calls are TRBV6-2 or TRBV6-3 and TRBJ1-2; D gene ambiguous. This CDR3 comprises 15 residues. The V gene's germline CDR1 is MNHEY and CDR2 SVGEGT. The CDR3 DNA is TGTGCCGGCAGTTACGACTTGGGCAGCGACTATGGCTACACCTTC. Encoded protein: CAGSYDLGSDYGYTF.

There are many counts of this clonotype. The genes are TRBV20-1 and TRBJ2-3, with 12 bases aligning to TRBD2. The ends lost 8 bases at V and 4 bases at J; junction bases unmatched: 7. The V gene's germline CDR1 is DFQATT and CDR2 SNEGSKA (reference sequence). The CDR3 totals 14 residues. The CDR3 nucleotides read TGCAGTTTGACTAGCGGGGGTACGGCAGATACGCAGTATTTT. Translated, it gives CSLTSGGTADTQYF.